These T cell receptor beta chains were read from a single sample in a study of a mutant IDH1 vaccine in newly diagnosed glioma. No cognate antigen is known for these TCRs. TCRdb's copy holds only in-frame clones and misses some; the assay was immunoSEQ multiplex PCR. The table records around 50,000 clones, less than 90% of them present only once. The sample in question was PBMCs, obtained from a glioma patient whose treatment included an IDH1 peptide vaccine. All receptors derive from a woman younger than 35 with glioma. The CDR3 runs from the conserved cysteine through the conserved F or W. The order of the fields is D gene, V gene, J gene, clone size, CDR3 DNA, CDR3 protein. A D gene is named only where the DNA matches it firmly. Part of the rows lack a size; the others show once, few, many or a class for expanded clones.

.	TRBV6-1	TRBJ1-4	once	TGTGCCAGCCATGAAGGATTAGGGGGTCGGGATGATCAACTGTTTTTT	CASHEGLGGRDDQLFF
.	TRBV15	TRBJ1-4	.	TGTGCCACCAGCCCACCCCGGGGGGGGCGACTGTTTTTT	CATSPPRGGRLFF
.	TRBV19	TRBJ2-2	.	TGTGCCAGTAGTACCAGGGACGGTACTACGACCGGGGAGCTGTTTTTT	CASSTRDGTTTGELFF
.	TRBV13	TRBJ1-1	.	TGTGCCAGCAGCTTCGGCCTGTTGAACACTGAAGCTTTCTTT	CASSFGLLNTEAFF
TRBD1	TRBV15	TRBJ1-1	few	TGTGCCACCCTCCGAGACAGGGGGCGAGAGAACACTGAAGCTTTCTTT	CATLRDRGRENTEAFF
.	TRBV6-5	TRBJ1-1	.	TGTGCCAGCAGTTACAGGGCCATGAACACTGAAGCTTTCTTT	CASSYRAMNTEAFF
.	TRBV7-6	TRBJ2-1	.	TGTGCCAGCAGCTTAAGCCGGAATAGGGTTGGTGAGCAGTTCTTC	CASSLSRNRVGEQFF
TRBD1	TRBV4-3	TRBJ2-5	.	TGCGCCAGCAGCCAAGGGACAGGGGGCCTCGAGACCCAGTACTTC	CASSQGTGGLETQYF
.	TRBV6-7	TRBJ1-5	.	TGTGCCAGCAGTTACCACTTCTTTACATGGAGGGGTAGCAATCAGCCCCAGCATTTT	CASSYHFFTWRGSNQPQHF
.	TRBV6-5	TRBJ2-2	.	TGTGCCAGCGGGCCTGCCCCCGGGGAGCTGTTTTTT	CASGPAPGELFF
TRBD1	TRBV29-1	TRBJ1-1	.	TGCAGCGTTGGAGGGACAGCTATGAACACTGAAGCTTTCTTT	CSVGGTAMNTEAFF
.	TRBV25-1	TRBJ1-5	.	TGTGCCAGCAGTGAGCGGGGGCAGGATAGCAATCAGCCCCAGCATTTT	CASSERGQDSNQPQHF
TRBD1	TRBV7-2	TRBJ1-1	.	TGTGCCAGCAGCTCCAAGACAGGGAAGGGCACTGAAGCTTTCTTT	CASSSKTGKGTEAFF
.	TRBV6-1	TRBJ1-1	.	TGTGCCAGCAGTGTTACAGGGGAAGCTTTCTTT	CASSVTGEAFF
.	TRBV2	TRBJ2-7	.	TGTGCCAGCAGGGGGACAATCTACGAGCAGTACTTC	CASRGTIYEQYF
TRBD1	TRBV10-3	TRBJ2-7	.	TGTGCCATCAGCATGCCGAGACCGGGACAGGCCTACGAGCAGTACTTC	CAISMPRPGQAYEQYF
.	TRBV7-9	TRBJ2-2	.	TGTGCCAGCAGCCCTTATGGGAGTGCGAACACCGGGGAGCTGTTTTTT	CASSPYGSANTGELFF
TRBD1	TRBV7-8	TRBJ2-7	.	TGTGCCAGCAGCGATCAGGCTTGGGACAGGCTCTACGAGCAGTACTTC	CASSDQAWDRLYEQYF
TRBD2	TRBV4-3	TRBJ2-1	.	TGCGCCAGCAGCCAAGGCGGGGGATCCTACAATGAGCAGTTCTTC	CASSQGGGSYNEQFF
.	TRBV6-4	TRBJ2-1	.	TGTGCCAGCAGTGCCCAGTTGAGTGGGGATAATGAGCAGTTCTTC	CASSAQLSGDNEQFF
TRBD2	TRBV19	TRBJ2-1	.	TGTGCCAGTAGTATAGGACTAGCGGGTTACAATGAGCAGTTCTTC	CASSIGLAGYNEQFF
.	TRBV7-2	TRBJ1-5	once	TGTGCCAGCAGCCTGGTCGCAAATCAGCCCCAGCATTTT	CASSLVANQPQHF
.	TRBV20-1	TRBJ1-4	.	TGCAGTGCTCCTAACCTTGGAAAACTGTTTTTT	CSAPNLGKLFF
.	TRBV10-1	TRBJ2-1	.	TGCGCCAGCAGTGAATATCCGGACAATGAGCAGTTCTTC	CASSEYPDNEQFF
TRBD1	TRBV2	TRBJ2-2	.	TGTGCCAGCAGTGTAAGGACAGGGGGCACCGGGGAGCTGTTTTTT	CASSVRTGGTGELFF
TRBD1	TRBV29-1	TRBJ2-6	.	TGCAGCGTTGAGACAGGGGCTGGGGCCAACGTCCTGACTTTC	CSVETGAGANVLTF
TRBD1	TRBV7-8	TRBJ1-2	once	TGTGCCAGCAGTCCCGGGACAGTTGGCTATGGCTACACCTTC	CASSPGTVGYGYTF
.	TRBV5-1	TRBJ2-7	.	TGCGCCAGCAGCTTGGGAGGGAGCTCCTACGAGCAGTACTTC	CASSLGGSSYEQYF
TRBD2	TRBV10-3	TRBJ2-2	once	TGTGCCATCAGGGGAGGCGGGAGTGTAGGCACCGGGGAGCTGTTTTTT	CAIRGGGSVGTGELFF
.	TRBV5-1	TRBJ1-1	.	TGCGCCAGCAGCTTGGTCGGGCAGGGAAAGAGTGACACTGAAGCTTTCTTT	CASSLVGQGKSDTEAFF
TRBD1	TRBV5-4	TRBJ1-1	.	TGTGCCAGCAGCTTGCCCAACAGGGGGGGCACTGAAGCTTTCTTT	CASSLPNRGGTEAFF
.	TRBV7-6	TRBJ2-7	.	TGTGCCAGCAGCTTAGGTCTGGGCTACGAGCAGTACTTC	CASSLGLGYEQYF
.	TRBV6-5	TRBJ2-5	.	TGTGCCAGCAGTTACGAATGGGCACGGTCTGGAGAGACCCAGTACTTC	CASSYEWARSGETQYF
.	TRBV6-4	TRBJ2-2	.	TGTGCCAGCAGACAGGTTGGGGGCACCGGGGAGCTGTTTTTT	CASRQVGGTGELFF
TRBD1	TRBV7-3	TRBJ2-2	.	TGTGCCAGCAGCTTACGACAGGGGAGCACCGGGGAGCTGTTTTTT	CASSLRQGSTGELFF
.	TRBV10-1	TRBJ1-1	.	TGCGCCAGCAGTGATCGGGGGCGAAACACTGAAGCTTTCTTT	CASSDRGRNTEAFF
.	TRBV2	TRBJ1-2	few	TGTGCCAGCAGTGAAACAGACGGCTACACCTTC	CASSETDGYTF
.	TRBV6-1	TRBJ1-2	.	TGTGCCAGCAACTCCCCGGGGCAGCTCTATGGCTACACCTTC	CASNSPGQLYGYTF